This T cell receptor beta chain appears in the sequencing data of a study of Graves' ophthalmopathy and Graves' hyperthyroidism. At the level of the study: Blood was drawn at initial diagnosis, before any treatment.

Isolation of PBMCs was performed using 10 ml of fresh peripheral blood. V gave up 1 base and J gave up 6 bases, with 13 bases separating them. This CDR3 is 15 amino acids long. Germline assignment: CDR1 KGHDR and CDR2 SFDVKD. RNA transcripts provided the template for amplifying TCR beta CDR3 regions. Second-round multiplex PCR followed a first-round RT-PCR using HTBI primers. TCRdb called the multiplex PCR reads again in MiXCR, with one record for every CDR3 protein. The sample has 400,000 to 450,000 distinct CDR3 sequences, about 21% seen once; the top ten hold 2.5% to 3%. Only a few counts were recorded for this clonotype.

The TCR originated in a woman younger than 30 with stable Graves' hyperthyroidism. The specimen was peripheral blood. V usage is TRBV24-1 and J usage is TRBJ2-3; D gene uncertain. The CDR3 reads CATSDLAGDTDTQYF. DNA for the CDR3: TGTGCCACCAGTGATTTAGCCGGAGATACGGATACGCAGTATTTT.